These 7 T cell receptor beta chains were sequenced from one sample in a study of control samples from healthy donors and cancer patients. Generated by immunoSEQ multiplex PCR, the TCRdb table keeps only in-frame clones and is missing some. The sample lists under 150,000 clones, around 93% occurring once. The sample was PBMCs. Every receptor here comes from a man aged 45-65 years with head and neck cancer.

This chain connects TRBV18 to TRBJ2-5; D remains ambiguous. Trimming shortened V by 6 bases and J by 4 bases, and 12 bases separated the two germline ends. Germline V gene sequence: CDR1 KGHSH, CDR2 LQKENI. This CDR3 spans 13 amino acids. The CDR3 nucleotides are TGTGCCAGCTCCCGGGCAGCCCTAGAGACCCAGTACTTC. Translating it yields CASSRAALETQYF.

The gene calls are TRBV18 and TRBJ1-1; D is unresolved. Per germline, CDR1 KGHSH and CDR2 LQKENI. This CDR3 comprises 14 residues. Trimming removed 1 base at V and 5 bases at J, with 11 bases between. CDR3 residues: CASSPLGIGTEAFF. The CDR3 region has the DNA TGTGCCAGCTCACCACTAGGGATCGGGACTGAAGCTTTCTTT. The full variable domain, its missing parts supplied by reference TRBV18 and TRBJ1-1, is NAGVMQNPRHLVRRRGQEARLRCSPMKGHSHVYWYRQLPEEGLKFMVYLQKENIIDESGMPKERFSAEFPKEGPSILRIQQVVRGDSAAYFCASSPLGIGTEAFFGQGTRLTVV.

In this sample, this clone turned up once. The V gene is TRBV7-2, the J gene TRBJ1-3; D is perhaps TRBD1 (6 bases). In germline, CDR1 is SGHTA, CDR2 FQGNSA. V dropped 6 bases and J dropped 6 bases, with 12 bases sitting between them. This CDR3 comprises 13 residues. CDR3 loop: CASSETGPNTIYF. CDR3 in DNA: TGTGCCAGCAGTGAGACAGGACCAAACACCATATATTTT.

This chain links TRBV7-2 with TRBJ2-3; 13 bases are a match to TRBD2. The V gene's germline CDR1 is SGHTA and CDR2 FQGNSA. J lost 2 bases, V lost 5 bases, and 4 bases had no gene match. The CDR3 has 16 amino acids. CDR3 sequence: CASSPGLAGITDTQYF. The CDR3 DNA follows: TGTGCCAGCAGCCCGGGACTAGCGGGAATCACAGATACGCAGTATTTT.

The CDR3: CASSHGTGYGYTF. For the CDR3, the DNA is TGTGCCAGCAGCCACGGGACAGGGTATGGCTACACCTTC. The chain carries TRBV7-3 and TRBJ1-2, with 9 bases lining up with TRBD1. This CDR3 is 13 amino acids long. The ends lost 5 bases at V and 5 bases at J; junction bases unmatched: 3. Germline CDR1 reads SGHTA; CDR2 reads FQGTGA.

With regard to this clone: This sample also contains other DNA sequences that code for the same CDR3. This chain connects TRBV5-1 to TRBJ1-1; D unresolved. The CDR3 runs to 14 residues. The ends were cut back, 1 base at V and 0 bases at J, with 7 bases in the middle. Germline loops: CDR1 SGHRS, CDR2 YFSETQ. The CDR3: CASSLSGMNTEAFF. CDR3 in DNA: TGCGCCAGCAGCTTGTCGGGGATGAACACTGAAGCTTTCTTT.

This chain joins TRBV28 and TRBJ1-6; possibly TRBD1 for D (5 bases). Per the germline V gene, CDR1 is MDHEN and CDR2 is SYDVKM. Trimming shortened V by 3 bases and J by 6 bases, and 12 bases separated the two germline ends. The CDR3 is 15 residues long. For the CDR3, the DNA is TGTGCCAGCAGTTTTGACCGCAGGGCTAATTCACCCCTCCACTTT. Residues: CASSFDRRANSPLHF.